These T cell receptor beta chains were read from a single sample in a study of regulatory T cells in long-lasting Graves disease. TCRdb called the multiplex PCR reads again in MiXCR, with one record for every CDR3 protein. The profile shows 400,000 to 500,000 distinct CDR3 sequences, less than 15% of them singletons. The sample also formed part of further work on T cells in Graves' hyperthyroidism and ophthalmopathy.

The specimen was peripheral blood mononuclear cells (PBMCs), collected at new diagnosis, from a patient treated with antithyroid drugs. The receptors were sampled from a woman between 45 and 60 years old with Graves disease. The CDR3 runs from the conserved cysteine through the conserved F or W. A D gene is named only where the DNA matches it firmly. Rows give clone size only sometimes, using once, few, many, or a class for an expanded clone.

CDR3 protein | CDR3 DNA | D gene | J gene | clone size | V gene
CASSENSGDYGYTF | TGTGCCAGTAGTGAGAATTCAGGGGACTATGGCTACACCTTC | NA | TRBJ1-2 | many | TRBV2
CASSWQGAYNQPQHF | TGTGCCAGCAGTTGGCAGGGGGCCTACAATCAGCCCCAGCATTTT | TRBD1 | TRBJ1-5 | many | TRBV2
CASSEGTTPSTDTQYF | TGTGCCAGCAGTGAAGGGACAACGCCTAGCACAGATACGCAGTATTTT | NA | TRBJ2-3 | many | TRBV6-1
CSVQRGQGGWETQYF | TGCAGCGTACAACGCGGACAGGGGGGATGGGAGACCCAGTACTTC | TRBD1 | TRBJ2-5 | many | TRBV29-1
CASRITGGEKLFF | TGTGCCAGCAGGATTACAGGGGGTGAAAAACTGTTTTTT | TRBD1 | TRBJ1-4 | many | TRBV27
CASSIAGTSTYEQYF | TGTGCCAGCAGTATAGCCGGGACAAGTACCTACGAGCAGTACTTC | NA | TRBJ2-7 | many | TRBV6-1
CASSSDRSAYEQYF | TGTGCCAGCTCATCGGACAGGTCGGCCTACGAGCAGTACTTC | TRBD1 | TRBJ2-7 | NA | TRBV28
CASSPYGRSNEQFF | TGTGCCAGCTCACCATACGGGAGGTCCAATGAGCAGTTCTTC | TRBD2 | TRBJ2-1 | many | TRBV18
CASSLASGQGPSSYEQYF | TGTGCCAGCAGCTTAGCTTCTGGACAGGGGCCAAGCTCCTACGAGCAGTACTTC | TRBD1 | TRBJ2-7 | many | TRBV7-9
CASSFRGSGRYEQYF | TGTGCCAGCAGTTTCCGGGGTAGCGGGAGGTACGAGCAGTACTTC | TRBD2 | TRBJ2-7 | many | TRBV28
CASSPQGRQGVSYGYTF | TGTGCCAGCAGTCCCCAGGGCCGGCAGGGGGTTTCCTATGGCTACACCTTC | TRBD1 | TRBJ1-2 | NA | TRBV28
CASSLATHQPQHF | TGTGCCAGCAGTTTGGCTACCCATCAGCCCCAGCATTTT | NA | TRBJ1-5 | few | TRBV28
CSASIPPTSGIETQYF | TGCAGTGCTAGTATCCCGCCCACTAGCGGGATTGAGACCCAGTACTTC | TRBD2 | TRBJ2-5 | NA | TRBV20-1
CSVEASEWDQQFF | TGCAGCGTTGAGGCCAGTGAGTGGGACCAGCAGTTCTTC | NA | TRBJ2-1 | many | TRBV29-1
CASSLQASSGDTQYF | TGTGCCAGCAGCCTCCAGGCGTCTAGCGGTGATACGCAGTATTTT | TRBD2 | TRBJ2-3 | many | TRBV3-1
CASSKQGGLPYNEQFF | TGTGCCAGTAGTAAGCAAGGGGGTTTACCCTACAATGAGCAGTTCTTC | NA | TRBJ2-1 | few | TRBV19
CASSLTGRSSGNAIYF | TGTGCCAGCAGCTTAACGGGACGATCCTCTGGAAACGCCATATATTTT | NA | TRBJ1-3 | NA | TRBV7-3
CAWSVGSYDEAFF | TGTGCCTGGAGTGTCGGGTCCTACGATGAAGCTTTCTTT | NA | TRBJ1-1 | few | TRBV30
CSVRPKRASYEQYF | TGCAGCGTTCGACCGAAAAGGGCCTCCTACGAGCAGTACTTC | NA | TRBJ2-7 | many | TRBV29-1
CASSWGQGKETQYF | TGTGCCAGCAGCTGGGGACAGGGGAAAGAGACCCAGTACTTC | TRBD1 | TRBJ2-5 | many | TRBV7-9
CASSSPGKIMNTEAFF | TGTGCCAGCAGTTCCCCCGGGAAGATAATGAACACTGAAGCTTTCTTT | NA | TRBJ1-1 | many | TRBV28
CASSLHEDPAKNIQYF | TGTGCCAGCAGCCTCCACGAAGATCCAGCCAAAAACATTCAGTACTTC | NA | TRBJ2-4 | many | TRBV7-9
CAGGQGNYGYTF | TGTGCCGGGGGACAGGGGAACTATGGCTACACCTTC | TRBD1 | TRBJ1-2 | few | TRBV10-3
CASSLQTGNAEAFF | TGTGCCAGCAGCCTCCAGACGGGGAACGCTGAAGCTTTCTTT | NA | TRBJ1-1 | many | TRBV3-1
CSGTKQETQYF | TGCAGCGGGACTAAACAAGAGACCCAGTACTTC | TRBD2 | TRBJ2-5 | NA | TRBV20-1
CAWDRGRRLFF | TGTGCCTGGGACAGGGGGAGACGGCTGTTTTTT | TRBD1 | TRBJ1-4 | many | TRBV30
CASRGGTGAQPQHF | TGTGCCAGCAGAGGAGGGACAGGGGCTCAGCCCCAGCATTTT | TRBD1 | TRBJ1-5 | many | TRBV12-3/TRBV12-4
CSARGQAERQPQHF | TGCAGTGCTAGAGGGCAGGCGGAGCGTCAGCCCCAGCATTTT | NA | TRBJ1-5 | NA | TRBV20-1
CASSPPLQGEETQYF | TGTGCCAGCTCACCACCGCTCCAGGGCGAAGAGACCCAGTACTTC | NA | TRBJ2-5 | NA | TRBV18
CASSWGQTYEQYF | TGCGCCAGCAGCTGGGGACAGACCTACGAGCAGTACTTC | TRBD1 | TRBJ2-7 | NA | TRBV5-1
CASSVDMGFGSEAFF | TGTGCCAGCAGCGTAGATATGGGGTTCGGCAGTGAAGCTTTCTTT | NA | TRBJ1-1 | few | TRBV9